One sample yielded the 30 T cell receptor beta chains listed below, sequenced in a study of T cell responses to AZD1222 COVID-19 vaccine. The method was immunoSEQ multiplex PCR; TCRdb's version includes in-frame clones alone and lacks a portion of them. The sample includes tens of thousands of clones, approximately 83% of them seen just once. The sequenced sample was peripheral blood, obtained 28 days after the second AZD1222 dose. The receptor set was obtained from an adult who received the AZD1222 COVID-19 vaccine.

J is TRBJ2-1 and V is TRBV28; 11 nucleotides line up with TRBD2. There are 17 residues in the CDR3. The V gene's germline CDR1 is MDHEN and CDR2 SYDVKM. V lost 8 bases and J lost 4; bases outside the gene matches: 13. CDR3 loop: CASDKPASGGFYNEQFF. The CDR3 DNA reads TGTGCCAGCGATAAGCCGGCTAGCGGGGGGTTTTACAATGAGCAGTTCTTC.

The CDR3 is CASSLGPTGQNTEAFF. The CDR3 DNA sequence: TGTGCCAGCAGCTTAGGGCCCACGGGGCAGAACACTGAAGCTTTCTTT. The chain employs TRBV7-2 and TRBJ1-1, with D possibly matching TRBD1 (5 bases). The germline V and J ends were trimmed by 1 base and 1 base, with 13 bases remaining between them. Germline lookup yields CDR1 SGHTA and CDR2 FQGNSA. There are 16 residues in the CDR3.

This clone was seen only a few times. This rearrangement joins TRBV10-3 to TRBJ1-2; D is unresolved. CDR1 and CDR2 from the germline V gene are ENHRY and SYGVKD. The CDR3 is 11 amino acids. Deletions cut 2 bases from V and 9 bases from J, with 7 bases between. CDR3 coding DNA: TGTGCCATCAGTGAGCAAGTGAGCTACACCTTC. Protein: CAISEQVSYTF.

The chain is built from TRBV12-3 or TRBV12-4 and TRBJ1-5; no definite D call. The CDR3 totals 13 residues. The ends were cut back, 3 bases at V and 9 bases at J, with 12 bases in the middle. CDR3 protein: CASSLVPRVPQHF. The CDR3 DNA follows: TGTGCCAGCAGTTTGGTCCCCCGGGTGCCCCAGCATTTT.

The rearrangement links TRBV19 to TRBJ1-5, with unresolved D. CDR3 length equals 15 residues. V lost 6 bases and J lost 0, with 12 bases in between. Germline-derived CDR1 and CDR2 are LNHDA and SQIVND (reference sequence). The CDR3 here is CASSETGDSNQPQHF. CDR3 nucleotide sequence: TGTGCCAGTAGCGAGACTGGAGATAGCAATCAGCCCCAGCATTTT.

The genes are TRBV6-5 and TRBJ1-1; possible D gene TRBD1, 5 bases. V was clipped by 6 bases and J by 1 base, with 15 bases between them. CDR1 and CDR2 from the germline V gene are MNHEY and SVGAGI. The CDR3 length is 15 residues. For the CDR3, the DNA is TGTGCCAGCAGGACAGCACGAGGGAGGAACACTGAAGCTTTCTTT. Protein sequence: CASRTARGRNTEAFF.

The chain employs TRBV28 and TRBJ1-1, with D unresolved. The germline V gene encodes CDR1 MDHEN and CDR2 SYDVKM. V lost 6 bases and J 2 bases, leaving 16 bases between the germline ends. This CDR3 spans 15 amino acids. The DNA of the CDR3 is TGTGCCAGCAGACCGACCCGAGCCCTAAACACTGAAGCTTTCTTT. This encodes CASRPTRALNTEAFF.

This clone appeared a few times. The chain carries TRBV2 and TRBJ2-1, with TRBD2 identical over 10 bases. The CDR3 spans 12 residues. The trim removed 0 bases at V and 15 bases at J, leaving 2 bases unmatched. Germline V lookup: CDR1 SNHLY, CDR2 FYNNEI. The CDR3 protein is CASSEAGTSAFF. For the CDR3, the DNA is TGTGCCAGCAGTGAAGCGGGGACTAGCGCGTTCTTC.

The CDR3 DNA is TGTGCCAGCAGTTTAAGAGCGGGGCCCTCTCAGCCCCAGCATTTT. It codes for CASSLRAGPSQPQHF. The chain links TRBV27 to TRBJ1-5; TRBD1 is a possible D gene (5 bases). Trimming stripped 2 bases from V and 6 bases from J, with 14 bases between. The CDR3 is made up of 15 amino acids. The germline V gene encodes CDR1 MNHEY and CDR2 SMNVEV (reference sequence).

The chain's CDR3 is CASSAGDGYTF. In DNA form, the CDR3 reads TGTGCCAGCAGCGCGGGGGATGGCTACACCTTC. The rearrangement joins TRBV9 to TRBJ1-2; weak D call: TRBD1 (5 bases). The germline V and J ends were trimmed by 3 bases and 6 bases, with 6 bases remaining between them. CDR1 is SGDLS, CDR2 YYNGEE, per germline. The CDR3 consists of 11 residues.

This clone was observed once. This chain links TRBV5-6 with TRBJ1-2; D perhaps matches TRBD1 (5 bases). Deletions cut 4 bases from V and 4 bases from J, with 17 bases between. The V gene's germline CDR1 is SGHDT and CDR2 YYEEEE. The CDR3 has 15 amino acids. The CDR3 is CASSAIWGGAYGYTF. In nucleotides, the CDR3 is TGTGCCAGCAGCGCGATTTGGGGCGGGGCCTATGGCTACACCTTC.

CDR3 in amino acids: CASSDGTVPYEQYF. The CDR3 nucleotides are TGTGCCAGCAGCGACGGGACAGTTCCCTACGAGCAGTACTTC. The chain combines TRBV3-1 (or the pseudogene TRBV3-2) with TRBJ2-7; 7 nucleotides match TRBD1. The trim removed 5 bases at V and 2 bases at J, leaving 6 bases unmatched. Germline assignment: CDR1 LGHDT and CDR2 YNNKEL (reference sequence). CDR3 length: 14 residues.

By share, this clone ranks as medium-sized. The gene calls are TRBV2 and TRBJ2-3; no clear D. The CDR3 covers 17 residues. Trimming removed 2 bases at V and 2 bases at J, with 17 bases between. Germline CDR1 is SNHLY and CDR2 is FYNNEI. CDR3 sequence reads: CASSETTYKDPTDTQYF. As DNA, the CDR3 is TGTGCCAGCAGTGAAACTACTTACAAGGACCCCACAGATACGCAGTATTTT.

The chain joins TRBV30 to TRBJ2-7; D remains unclear. The ends were cut back, 1 base at V and 3 bases at J, with 4 bases in the middle. The CDR3 runs 11 residues. From germline, CDR1 is GTSNPN and CDR2 SVGIG (reference sequence). The CDR3 loop is CAWSGLYEQYF. The CDR3 DNA sequence: TGTGCCTGGAGTGGCCTCTACGAGCAGTACTTC. Full variable domain (remainder filled in from reference TRBV30 and TRBJ2-7): SQTIHQWPATLVQPVGSPLSLECTVEGTSNPNLYWYRQAAGRGLQLLFYSVGIGQISSEVPQNLSASRPQDRQFILSSKKLLLSDSGFYLCAWSGLYEQYFGPGTRLTVT.

V usage is TRBV6-1 and J usage is TRBJ1-5, with 7 positions matching TRBD1. The germline V gene has CDR1 MNHNS and CDR2 SASEGT. V was clipped by 3 bases and J by 5 bases; unmatched bases: 10. The CDR3 loop spans 16 amino acids. The CDR3 DNA reads as TGTGCCAGCAGTGATTCGGGCTTCAGGGGGGATCAGCCCCAGCATTTT. This encodes CASSDSGFRGDQPQHF.

The gene calls are TRBV6-1 and TRBJ2-7; possibly TRBD1 for D (6 bases). CDR3 size: 15 residues. CDR1 is MNHNS and CDR2 is SASEGT in the germline V gene. V was trimmed by 0 bases and J by 7 bases, leaving 16 bases between them. The CDR3 region has the DNA TGTGCCAGCAGTGAAGCTGGGGACAAAATGGGGGAGCAGTACTTC. The encoded protein is CASSEAGDKMGEQYF.

The chain carries TRBV12-3 or TRBV12-4 and TRBJ2-5; no reliable D call. Trimming pared 8 bases from V and 1 base from J, leaving 8 bases between. The CDR3 contains 12 residues. The CDR3 DNA sequence: TGTGCCAGCTCTCAGATCCAAGAGACCCAGTACTTC. This translates into CASSQIQETQYF.

The chain joins TRBV27 to TRBJ1-6; the match to TRBD1 covers 7 bases. This CDR3 contains 17 residues. CDR1 MNHEY and CDR2 SMNVEV come from the germline V gene (reference sequence). V shed 6 bases, J shed 3 bases, and the junction held 11 bases outside the gene matches. CDR3 in DNA: TGTGCCAGCAGATTAATCAGGGGGGACTTCTATAATTCACCCCTCCACTTT. Protein product: CASRLIRGDFYNSPLHF.

The V gene is TRBV28, the J gene TRBJ2-5; D uncertain. The CDR3 totals 13 residues. Germline CDR1 reads MDHEN; CDR2 reads SYDVKM. V dropped 3 bases and J dropped 1 base, with 6 bases sitting between them. CDR3 sequence: CASSLGFQETQYF. Here the CDR3 DNA reads TGTGCCAGCAGTTTGGGGTTCCAAGAGACCCAGTACTTC.

This clone was recorded once. The chain joins TRBV10-3 to TRBJ1-2; D gene uncertain. The CDR3 length is 14 residues. Germline V gene lookup returns CDR1 ENHRY and CDR2 SYGVKD. Trimming pared 5 bases from V and 7 bases from J, leaving 17 bases between. The CDR3 loop is CAISSGPSDGGYTF. CDR3 bases: TGTGCCATCAGTTCCGGACCCTCAGATGGTGGCTACACCTTC.

The genes are TRBV2 and TRBJ1-3; 7 bases are shared with TRBD1. Germline V gene lookup returns CDR1 SNHLY and CDR2 FYNNEI. The CDR3 is 14 amino acids. J lost 0 bases, V lost 9 bases, and 5 bases had no gene match. The CDR3 region has the DNA TGTGCCAGGAACAGGGGCAGCTCTGGAAACACCATATATTTT. Translation gives CARNRGSSGNTIYF. Looking up the rest from reference TRBV2 and TRBJ1-3 gives the full variable domain: EPEVTQTPSHQVTQMGQEVILRCVPISNHLYFYWYRQILGQKVEFLVSFYNNEISEKSEIFDDQFSVERPDGSNFTLKIRSTKLEDSAMYFCARNRGSSGNTIYFGEGSWLTVV.

The chain combines TRBV21-1 with TRBJ1-4; no check of the table's D call, TRBD1, against the DNA was made. TRBV21-1 is a known pseudogene. This CDR3 spans 16 amino acids. The CDR3 DNA sequence: TGTGCCAGCAGCAAGGCAGGGTACGCCGGTAATGAAAAACTGTTTTTT. As protein: CASSKAGYAGNEKLFF.

This clone was counted a few times. The V call is TRBV18, the J call TRBJ2-2; 7 nucleotides align to TRBD1. J gave up 2 bases and V 3 bases, and 9 bases lay outside the gene matches. This CDR3 spans 17 amino acids. The germline gives CDR1 KGHSH, CDR2 LQKENI. The CDR3 DNA reads as TGTGCCAGCTCACCTCTTGACAGGGAGTATAACACCGGGGAGCTGTTTTTT. Encoded protein: CASSPLDREYNTGELFF.

The rearrangement links TRBV6-4 to TRBJ2-2; D assignment may be TRBD1 or TRBD2 (6 bases each). CDR3 length: 18 amino acids. V was clipped by 2 bases and J by 3 bases, with 19 bases between them. The germline V gene has CDR1 MRHNA and CDR2 SNTAGT. The CDR3 sequence: CASSDPPRGTPHTGELFF. In DNA form, the CDR3 reads TGTGCCAGCAGTGACCCACCCCGCGGGACACCTCACACCGGGGAGCTGTTTTTT.

The genes are TRBV9 and TRBJ1-2; no definite D call. V lost 3 bases and J lost 5, with 5 bases in between. The CDR3 is 11 amino acids. Germline V gene lookup returns CDR1 SGDLS and CDR2 YYNGEE. The CDR3 loop reads CASSGDYGYTF. The CDR3 nucleotides are TGTGCCAGCAGCGGAGATTATGGCTACACCTTC.

The V call is TRBV6-5, the J call TRBJ2-4; TRBD2 agrees at 9 bases. This CDR3 is built from 14 residues. CDR1 and CDR2 from the germline V gene are MNHEY and SVGAGI. Trimming cost V 10 bases and J 4 bases; bases outside gene matches: 8. CDR3 loop: CATRSGGKKNIQYF. Here the CDR3 DNA reads TGTGCCACCCGTAGCGGGGGCAAAAAAAACATTCAGTACTTC.

The J gene is TRBJ1-3, the V gene TRBV5-8; a possible D gene is TRBD1 (5 bases). V was cut by 2 bases and J by 2 bases, with 8 bases left in between. Germline V CDR1 and CDR2: SGHTS, YDEGEE. The CDR3 has 14 residues. The CDR3 DNA sequence: TGTGCCAGCAGCTTCAGGGATCCTGGAAACACCATATATTTT. It specifies CASSFRDPGNTIYF.

The V call is TRBV7-9, the J call TRBJ2-2; D uncertain. CDR1 is SEHNR and CDR2 is FQNEAQ in the germline V gene (reference sequence). The CDR3 has 14 amino acids. Trimming pared 6 bases from V and 6 bases from J, leaving 14 bases between. The CDR3 region has the DNA TGTGCCAGCAGTTCGAACCCGCCTTCCGGGGAGCTGTTTTTT. This gives the protein CASSSNPPSGELFF.

V usage is TRBV11-2 and J usage is TRBJ2-7, with TRBD1 matching 11 bases. Germline V gene lookup returns CDR1 SGHAT and CDR2 FQNNGV. Losses at the gene ends were 2 bases for V and 2 bases for J; bases not matched to a gene: 5. This CDR3 has 16 residues. The CDR3 DNA reads TGTGCCAGCAGCTTACCCCTGGGACAGGGGGCCTACGAGCAGTACTTC. Translation: CASSLPLGQGAYEQYF.

This clone was observed once. CDR3: CASSSAGAVGTEAFF. The CDR3 nucleotides read TGTGCCAGCAGTTCCGCGGGTGCTGTGGGAACTGAAGCTTTCTTT. This chain links TRBV27 with TRBJ1-1, with D hard to call. From germline, CDR1 is MNHEY and CDR2 SMNVEV (reference sequence). V was clipped by 4 bases and J by 5 bases, with 17 bases between them. This CDR3 is built from 15 residues.